The text below deals with one T cell receptor (beta chain). This specimen belongs to a study of blood T cell repertoires in COVID-19. Study at large: Acute and convalescent COVID-19 samples came from the United States, Italy and Spain.

Authors' processing steps: Quantification of nucleated cells was approximated via reference gene primer amplification. The assay was immunoSEQ multiplex PCR, and TCRdb's table has in-frame clones only and misses some. D and trimming were read from the DNA, whereas the V and J calls and clone size are those reported in that table. The sample shows around 130,000 clones, about four fifths of them seen only once. CDR3 length: 13 residues. Germline V gene sequence: CDR1 SGHDT, CDR2 YYEEEE. The V end was cut by 6 bases, the J end by 2 bases, with 10 bases between. Contact with a PCR-confirmed or clinician-diagnosed COVID-19 case occurred within 2 weeks of entry.

This rearrangement joins TRBV5-6 to TRBJ2-3, with D perhaps matching TRBD1 (5 bases). The sequence derives from a woman in her late teens or twenties who had been exposed to COVID-19. The sequencing input was PBMCs or T cells enriched from blood (not recorded which). The CDR3 bases are TGTGCCAGCACCACAGGTCACACAGATACGCAGTATTTT. It codes for CASTTGHTDTQYF.